This T cell receptor (beta chain) emerged from a study of early T cells in non-severe SARS-CoV-2 infection (dated by TCRdb to the early 2020s). A note on the overall study: Because TCR sequencing relied on bulk RNA taken from unsorted whole blood, pairing of alpha and beta chains was not possible. The study at large found these results: VDJdb matching was skewed toward anti-spike CD8 responses and likely underestimated virus-specific expansions, missing private and CD4 specificities.

This clonotype was detected many times. Which antigen it targets is not known. Qualities for individual bases were not recorded, and no much larger clone is one base off. Sequences MNHNY (CDR1) and SVGAGI (CDR2) are obtained from the germline V gene (reference sequence). V loses 0 bases of germline sequence and J loses 5 bases, and the interval between the two ends is 13 bases. The CDR3 holds 15 amino acids from the cysteine to the phenylalanine. CDR3 DNA only is kept here, 45 bases in frame from base 1. The method was 5' RACE. The data were produced on a NextSeq 500. The TCR library protocol attached unique molecular identifiers to individual cDNA molecules to correct for sequencing error and PCR bias. TCR alpha and beta chains were both sequenced, and the abundances of alpha and beta sequences in each sample were closely correlated with each other. On the authors' methods: Decombinator V4 was used to annotate the V gene, J gene and CDR3 of the TCR sequences. TCRs were defined as expanded if a significant change between any two time points was detected under a Poisson model with p below 0.0001. Abundances of TCRs were expressed as counts per million after normalisation to the total number of TCRs sequenced in each sample. TRAV1-2 paired with TRAJ12, TRAJ20 or TRAJ33 defined MAIT TCRs, while TRAV10 paired with TRAJ18 defined iNKT TCRs. A search of VDJdb, accessed on 1 November 2021, was run for TCRs annotated to CMV, EBV and SARS-CoV-2, with TCRs annotated for multiple antigens excluded. The public reads were run again by TCRdb, first through fastp at Q25 and then through MiXCR, and only productive beta chains were kept. Rows with one shared CDR3 protein collapse into an entry with the most common genes and DNA. The V and J calls and clone size are TCRdb's, not the authors'. For this sample there are about 64,000 distinct CDR3 sequences; 11% appear just once. The ten biggest clones cover less than 3.5% of the sample.

This was a case-control study nested in a cohort of healthcare workers in London, UK, who had nasopharyngeal swab PCR tests and blood samples taken every week. Healthcare workers were recruited during the week of the UK lockdown, between 23 and 31 March 2020, and followed weekly for up to about 16 weeks. Sequencing was performed on whole blood, taken at baseline. The chain uses TRBV6-6 and TRBJ1-2, with an unclear D gene assignment. The receptor was isolated from an adult who was a healthcare worker with PCR-confirmed SARS-CoV-2 infection or an uninfected control (not recorded which). The nucleotide sequence is given as TGTGCCAGCAGTTACTCGAGGGTGAGCCCATATGGCTACACCTTC. Its translation reads: CASSYSRVSPYGYTF.